One sample yielded the 10 T cell receptor beta chains listed below, sequenced in a study of blood T cell repertoires in COVID-19. The assay was immunoSEQ multiplex PCR, and TCRdb's table has in-frame clones only and misses some. This sample yields about 80,000 clones, of which approximately 85% are seen a single time; 8.5% to 10% belongs to the top ten. The sequencing sample was made of peripheral blood. The source of these receptors is a man aged 45-60 years with COVID-19, enrolled during active disease.

This chain joins TRBV18 and TRBJ1-1; a weak D match, TRBD1 (6 bases). Trimming removed 4 bases from V and 1 base from J, with 13 bases in between. The CDR3 covers 15 residues. CDR1 is KGHSH, CDR2 LQKENI, per germline. The CDR3 bases are TGTGCCAGCTCACGAAGCCGGACAGAGAACACTGAAGCTTTCTTT. Translation: CASSRSRTENTEAFF.

In its sample, this clone was seen once. The rearrangement uses TRBV7-9 and TRBJ1-2; D is undetermined. The germline CDR1 and CDR2 sequences are SEHNR and FQNEAQ (reference sequence). Trimming took off 5 bases at V and 7 bases at J, with 8 bases between the two ends. The CDR3 runs 11 residues. CDR3 sequence reads: CASSQEGGYTF. CDR3 DNA sequence: TGTGCCAGCAGCCAGGAGGGTGGCTACACCTTC. Combining the CDR3 with reference TRBV7-9 and TRBJ1-2 gives the whole variable domain DTGVSQNPRHKITKRGQNVTFRCDPISEHNRLYWYRQTLGQGPEFLTYFQNEAQLEKSRLLSDRFSAERPKGSFSTLEIQRTEQGDSAMYLCASSQEGGYTFGSGTRLTVV.

The J gene is TRBJ2-4, the V gene TRBV14, with a weak D call TRBD1 (6 bases). The CDR3 is made up of 13 amino acids. CDR1 is SGHDN and CDR2 is FVKESK in the germline V gene. V was clipped by 4 bases and J by 6 bases, with 10 bases between them. The CDR3 DNA reads TGTGCCAGCAGCCGCCTGGACAGAAACATTCAGTACTTC. Amino acid sequence: CASSRLDRNIQYF.

This rearrangement joins TRBV5-6 to TRBJ1-1; D is undetermined. The germline V gene has CDR1 SGHDT and CDR2 YYEEEE. Trimming took 2 bases from V and 4 from J, leaving 6 bases between them. The CDR3 contains 12 residues. CDR3 sequence (DNA): TGTGCCAGCAGCTTAAGAGGCACTGAAGCTTTCTTT. It yields the protein CASSLRGTEAFF.

The J gene is TRBJ1-4, the V gene TRBV5-1; 7 bases fit TRBD1. The CDR3 loop spans 16 amino acids. Germline-derived CDR1 and CDR2 are SGHRS and YFSETQ. The ends lost 4 bases at V and 0 bases at J; junction bases unmatched: 6. CDR3 residues: CASSPGQVTTNEKLFF. The CDR3 nucleotides are TGCGCCAGCAGCCCCGGACAGGTGACAACTAATGAAAAACTGTTTTTT. Complete variable domain (other parts from reference TRBV5-1 and TRBJ1-4): KAGVTQTPRYLIKTRGQQVTLSCSPISGHRSVSWYQQTPGQGLQFLFEYFSETQRNKGNFPGRFSGRQFSNSRSEMNVSTLELGDSALYLCASSPGQVTTNEKLFFGSGTQLSVL.

This clone was detected many times. The V gene is TRBV7-8, the J gene TRBJ2-7, with 9 bases lining up with TRBD2. Germline V gives CDR1 SGHVS, CDR2 FQNEAQ. CDR3 length equals 17 residues. The trim removed 3 bases at V and 4 bases at J, leaving 13 bases unmatched. The CDR3 coding sequence is TGTGCCAGCAGCTTCGGGCTAGCGGGAACTGGTGGGTACGAGCAGTACTTC. Amino acid sequence: CASSFGLAGTGGYEQYF.

CDR3 in DNA: TGTGCCAGCACTCGGGGATCCTATGGCTACACCTTC. This translates into CASTRGSYGYTF. The V and J genes are TRBV6-5 and TRBJ1-2; D uncertain. Trimming took 7 bases from V and 4 from J, leaving 10 bases between them. This CDR3 spans 12 amino acids. Per germline, CDR1 MNHEY and CDR2 SVGAGI.

The CDR3 protein is CSVTGQGLGNTIYF. Written as DNA, the CDR3 is TGCAGCGTCACGGGACAGGGGCTTGGAAACACCATATATTTT. The chain recombines TRBV29-1 with TRBJ1-3, with 10 positions matching TRBD1. The CDR3 contains 14 residues. CDR1 is SQVTM, CDR2 ANQGSEA, per germline. V shed 6 bases and J 3 bases; nucleotides not matched to a gene: 5.

The chain combines TRBV25-1 with TRBJ1-1; 8 positions agree with TRBD1. After removal of 4 bases from V and 4 bases from J, the junction contained 8 bases not matched to a gene. The CDR3 is 15 amino acids. Germline V gene data show CDR1 as MGHDK and CDR2 as SYGVNS. This chain's CDR3 is CASSGDRGRGTEAFF. CDR3 DNA sequence: TGTGCCAGCAGTGGTGACAGGGGTCGAGGCACTGAAGCTTTCTTT.

This rearrangement joins TRBV12-3 or TRBV12-4 to TRBJ1-2; TRBD1 is a possible D gene (5 bases). The CDR3 covers 11 residues. The CDR3 region is CASSRDYGYTF. The CDR3 DNA reads TGTGCGAGTAGCAGGGACTATGGCTACACCTTC.